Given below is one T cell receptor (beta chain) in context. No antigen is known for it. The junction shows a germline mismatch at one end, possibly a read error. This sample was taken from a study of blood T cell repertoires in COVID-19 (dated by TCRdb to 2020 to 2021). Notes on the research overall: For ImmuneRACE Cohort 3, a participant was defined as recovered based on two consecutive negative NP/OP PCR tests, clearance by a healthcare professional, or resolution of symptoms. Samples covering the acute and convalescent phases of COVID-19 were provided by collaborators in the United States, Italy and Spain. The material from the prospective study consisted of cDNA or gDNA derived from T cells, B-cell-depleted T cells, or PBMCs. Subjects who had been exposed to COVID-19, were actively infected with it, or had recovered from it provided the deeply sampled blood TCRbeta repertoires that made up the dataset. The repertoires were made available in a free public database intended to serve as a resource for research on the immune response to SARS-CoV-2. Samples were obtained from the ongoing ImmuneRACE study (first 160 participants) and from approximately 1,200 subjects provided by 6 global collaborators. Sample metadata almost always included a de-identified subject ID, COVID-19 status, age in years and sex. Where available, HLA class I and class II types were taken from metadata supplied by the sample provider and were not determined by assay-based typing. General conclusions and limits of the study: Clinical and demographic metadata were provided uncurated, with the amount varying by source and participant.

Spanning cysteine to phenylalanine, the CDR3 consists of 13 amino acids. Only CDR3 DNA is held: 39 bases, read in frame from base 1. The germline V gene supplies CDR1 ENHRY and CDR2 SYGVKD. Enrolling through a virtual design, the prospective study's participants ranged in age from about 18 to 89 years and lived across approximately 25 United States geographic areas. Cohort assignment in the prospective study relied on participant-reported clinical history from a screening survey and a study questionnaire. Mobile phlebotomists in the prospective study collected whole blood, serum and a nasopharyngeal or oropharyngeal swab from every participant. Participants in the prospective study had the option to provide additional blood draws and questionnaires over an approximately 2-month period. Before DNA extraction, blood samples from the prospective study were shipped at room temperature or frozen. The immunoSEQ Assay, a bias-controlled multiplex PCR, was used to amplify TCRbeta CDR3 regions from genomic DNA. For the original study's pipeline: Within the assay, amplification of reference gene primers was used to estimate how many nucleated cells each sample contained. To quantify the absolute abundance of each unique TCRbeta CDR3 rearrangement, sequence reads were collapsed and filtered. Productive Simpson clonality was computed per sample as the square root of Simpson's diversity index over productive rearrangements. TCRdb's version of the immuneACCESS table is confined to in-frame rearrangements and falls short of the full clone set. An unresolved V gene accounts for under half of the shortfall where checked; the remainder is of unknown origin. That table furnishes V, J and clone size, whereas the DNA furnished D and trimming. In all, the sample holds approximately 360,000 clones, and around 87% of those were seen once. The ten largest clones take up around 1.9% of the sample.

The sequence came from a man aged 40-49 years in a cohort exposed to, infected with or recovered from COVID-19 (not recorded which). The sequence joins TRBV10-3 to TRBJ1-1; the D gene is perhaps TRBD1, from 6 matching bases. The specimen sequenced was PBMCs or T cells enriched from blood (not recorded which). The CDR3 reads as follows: CAISAGTPGKEVF. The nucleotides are TGTGCCATCAGCGCCGGGACACCAGGTAAAGAAGTCTTT.